The 27 T cell receptor beta chains listed next were all sequenced from one sample in a study of blood T cell repertoires in COVID-19. Only in-frame clones appear in the TCRdb table, and some are missing; sequencing was by immunoSEQ multiplex PCR. The sample yields roughly 63,000 clones, 65% to 80% seen once. What was sequenced was peripheral blood. The source of these receptors is a human donor in a cohort sampled during active COVID-19.

The gene calls are TRBV29-1 and TRBJ2-2; 10 bases align to TRBD2. With 4 bases clipped from V and 5 bases from J, the junction kept 4 bases outside the gene matches. The CDR3 runs to 14 residues. Germline values: CDR1 SQVTM, CDR2 ANQGSEA. For the CDR3, the DNA is TGCAGCGTTGGGTGGACTAGCGGTACCGGGGAGCTGTTTTTT. Amino acid sequence: CSVGWTSGTGELFF.

The chain uses TRBV5-1 and TRBJ2-5; D might be TRBD1 (6 bases). The CDR3 extends over 14 amino acids. The V and J ends lost 4 bases and 2 bases respectively, with 12 bases between them. The germline V gene has CDR1 SGHRS and CDR2 YFSETQ. This chain's CDR3 is CASSPQGIQETQYF. The CDR3 DNA reads TGCGCCAGCAGCCCCCAGGGGATACAAGAGACCCAGTACTTC.

This clone has more than one count but fewer than ten. The chain has TRBV7-9 and TRBJ2-4; TRBD1 matches 8 bases. Germline loops: CDR1 SEHNR, CDR2 FQNEAQ (reference sequence). Trimming removed 5 bases from V and 6 bases from J; junction bases left unmatched: 9. CDR3 length: 15 amino acids. CDR3 amino acids: CASSISTGVGNIQYF. The CDR3 DNA is TGTGCCAGCAGCATCTCGACAGGGGTCGGAAACATTCAGTACTTC. The whole variable domain, remainder taken from reference TRBV7-9 and TRBJ2-4, is DTGVSQNPRHKITKRGQNVTFRCDPISEHNRLYWYRQTLGQGPEFLTYFQNEAQLEKSRLLSDRFSAERPKGSFSTLEIQRTEQGDSAMYLCASSISTGVGNIQYFGAGTRLSVL.

This clone was recorded once. This chain uses TRBV19 with TRBJ2-7; TRBD2 agrees at 11 bases. CDR3 length: 17 amino acids. V dropped 3 bases and J dropped 4; count of bases not matched to a gene: 11. Germline CDR1 reads LNHDA; CDR2 reads SQIVND (reference sequence). The CDR3 sequence is CASSIRASGRNLYEQYF. In DNA, the CDR3 is TGTGCCAGTAGTATCCGGGCTAGCGGGAGGAATCTGTACGAGCAGTACTTC.

The CDR3 DNA reads as TGTGCCAGCAGCTCCTCAATCGGCGGGAGGGCCTACGAGCAGTACTTC. It specifies CASSSSIGGRAYEQYF. The chain joins TRBV7-2 to TRBJ2-7; 9 nucleotides align to TRBD2. J gave up 2 bases and V 4 bases, and 9 bases lay outside the gene matches. CDR3 length: 16 residues. The germline gives CDR1 SGHTA, CDR2 FQGNSA.

This chain joins TRBV5-1 and TRBJ2-2; 7 bases line up with TRBD1. V lost 0 bases and J lost 5; bases outside the gene matches: 7. The CDR3 totals 16 residues. From germline, CDR1 is SGHRS and CDR2 YFSETQ. CDR3 DNA: TGCGCCAGCAGCTTGGAAGGGGGCGCTTGGACCGGGGAGCTGTTTTTT. It translates to CASSLEGGAWTGELFF.

The CDR3 spells CASSPTAGAYEQYF. For the CDR3, the DNA is TGCGCCAGCAGCCCCACGGCGGGGGCCTACGAGCAGTACTTC. This chain joins TRBV4-1 and TRBJ2-7; the match to TRBD2 covers 7 bases. Germline CDR1 MGHRA, CDR2 YSYEKL. CDR3 length: 14 amino acids. The ends lost 4 bases at V and 2 bases at J; junction bases unmatched: 5.

DNA of the CDR3: TGTGCCAGCAGCTTAGCGGGGAGAAGACAGGGGGCGCGCACCGGGGAGCTGTTTTTT. This encodes CASSLAGRRQGARTGELFF. The gene calls are TRBV7-9 and TRBJ2-2, with 10 positions matching TRBD1. The length of the CDR3 is 19 residues. Germline V gene sequence: CDR1 SEHNR, CDR2 FQNEAQ (reference sequence). With V trimmed by 0 bases and J by 4 bases, 11 bases remained unmatched. Full variable domain (rest looked up from reference TRBV7-9 and TRBJ2-2): DTGVSQNPRHKITKRGQNVTFRCDPISEHNRLYWYRQTLGQGPEFLTYFQNEAQLEKSRLLSDRFSAERPKGSFSTLEIQRTEQGDSAMYLCASSLAGRRQGARTGELFFGEGSRLTVL.

The chain employs TRBV29-1 and TRBJ2-1, with D uncertain. CDR3 size: 16 residues. V shed 1 base and J shed 0 bases, with 13 bases lying between them. Germline loops: CDR1 SQVTM, CDR2 ANQGSEA. The DNA for the CDR3 is TGCAGCGTTGAAGTGTATAGCCGAAGCTCCTACAATGAGCAGTTCTTC. Translated, it gives CSVEVYSRSSYNEQFF.

This clone was found a few times. This chain joins TRBV29-1 and TRBJ2-7; TRBD2 matches 12 bases. The CDR3 runs to 13 residues. V trimming: 3 bases; J trimming: 4 bases; junction bases outside the gene matches: 1. Per germline, CDR1 SQVTM and CDR2 ANQGSEA. CDR3 sequence: CSVETSGSYEQYF. CDR3 DNA sequence: TGCAGCGTTGAGACTAGCGGGAGTTACGAGCAGTACTTC.

V usage is TRBV6-6 and J usage is TRBJ1-2; 9 bases agree with TRBD1. CDR1 and CDR2 from the germline V gene are MNHNY and SVGAGI (reference sequence). This CDR3 region has 16 residues. Trimming removed 5 bases from V and 5 bases from J; junction bases left unmatched: 12. The DNA for the CDR3 is TGTGCCAGCAGTGCCACCAGGGACAGGGTCGGGTATGGCTACACCTTC. This codes for CASSATRDRVGYGYTF.

CDR3 sequence reads: CASSELPGGIGRAVYEQYF. In DNA form, the CDR3 reads TGTGCCAGCAGTGAACTCCCAGGGGGCATCGGGCGGGCCGTCTACGAGCAGTACTTC. V and J are TRBV6-1 and TRBJ2-7; 8 positions agree with TRBD1. Germline values: CDR1 MNHNS, CDR2 SASEGT. With 2 bases clipped from V and 3 bases from J, the junction kept 18 bases outside the gene matches. The CDR3 sequence is 19 residues long.

This clone showed up many times. The V and J genes are TRBV28 and TRBJ2-5; TRBD1 agrees at 10 bases. CDR1 MDHEN and CDR2 SYDVKM come from the germline V gene. This CDR3 comprises 16 residues. The V and J ends lost 1 base and 0 bases, in that order; junction bases with no gene match: 2. The chain's CDR3 is CASSLFGQGDQETQYF. The CDR3 bases are TGTGCCAGCAGTTTATTTGGACAGGGGGACCAAGAGACCCAGTACTTC.

V and J are TRBV6-5 and TRBJ1-5; D may be TRBD1 (6 bases). The CDR3 sequence is 13 residues long. Trimming removed 8 bases from V and 7 bases from J, with 15 bases in between. Per germline, CDR1 MNHEY and CDR2 SVGAGI. CDR3 loop: CASGRQVVQPQHF. The CDR3 region has the DNA TGTGCCAGCGGGAGACAGGTCGTCCAGCCCCAGCATTTT.

V gene TRBV9 combines with J gene TRBJ1-1; 8 nucleotides align to TRBD1. V shed 4 bases and J 8 bases; nucleotides not matched to a gene: 10. The CDR3 consists of 14 residues. Germline CDR1 and CDR2: SGDLS and YYNGEE. Here the CDR3 reads CASSSPGTGLEAFF. The CDR3 DNA reads TGTGCCAGCAGCTCCCCGGGGACAGGACTCGAAGCTTTCTTT.

V and J are TRBV7-2 and TRBJ2-2; no firm D call. This CDR3 has 15 residues. Germline V gene lookup returns CDR1 SGHTA and CDR2 FQGNSA. V dropped 5 bases and J dropped 4 bases, with 14 bases sitting between them. CDR3 protein: CASSPNPRGTGELFF. CDR3 nucleotides: TGTGCCAGCAGCCCCAACCCCCGCGGCACCGGGGAGCTGTTTTTT.

The chain links TRBV19 to TRBJ1-2, with D perhaps matching TRBD1 (6 bases). The CDR3 loop spans 14 amino acids. Trimming shortened V by 3 bases and J by 6 bases, and 14 bases separated the two germline ends. Per germline, CDR1 LNHDA and CDR2 SQIVND (reference sequence). DNA of the CDR3: TGTGCCAGTAGTATTTTAACAGGGACTAATGGCTACACCTTC. It codes for CASSILTGTNGYTF.

V is TRBV7-6 and J is TRBJ2-1; tentative D call: TRBD2 (6 bases). The V end lost 6 bases, the J end lost 1 base, and 13 bases lay between the germline ends. Germline lookup yields CDR1 SGHVS and CDR2 FNYEAQ. This CDR3 contains 15 residues. In DNA, the CDR3 is TGTGCCAGCAGTTCTCCTCTAGCGTCCTACAATGAGCAGTTCTTC. It codes for CASSSPLASYNEQFF.

This clone was seen a single time. CDR3 residues: CASSSGQGTTGNTIYF. In DNA form, the CDR3 reads TGTGCCAGCAGTTCAGGACAGGGAACTACTGGAAACACCATATATTTT. The gene calls are TRBV6-5 and TRBJ1-3; 8 bases agree with TRBD1. The CDR3 length is 16 residues. The germline CDR1 and CDR2 sequences are MNHEY and SVGAGI. With V trimmed by 4 bases and J by 2 bases, 7 bases remained unmatched.

This clone was recorded once. The J gene is TRBJ2-7, the V gene TRBV28, with D hard to call. Trimming stripped 3 bases from V and 6 bases from J, with 9 bases between. CDR1 and CDR2 (germline): MDHEN, SYDVKM. The CDR3 has 12 amino acids. The DNA of the CDR3 is TGTGCCAGCAGTTTCGTATTATTCGAGCAGTACTTC. Residues: CASSFVLFEQYF.

The chain recombines TRBV19 with TRBJ1-4; D possibly corresponds to TRBD1 (5 bases). The CDR3 is 12 residues long. Per the germline V gene, CDR1 is LNHDA and CDR2 is SQIVND (reference sequence). Trimming stripped 5 bases from V and 7 bases from J, with 8 bases between. The CDR3 bases are TGTGCCAGTAGTTCAGGGTTTGAAAAACTGTTTTTT. Residues: CASSSGFEKLFF.

This chain connects TRBV5-6 to TRBJ1-2; D is unresolved. Germline CDR1 is SGHDT and CDR2 is YYEEEE. V was shortened by 2 bases and J by 12 bases, with 2 bases between the two germline ends. The CDR3 covers 8 residues. CDR3 residues: CASSFNTF. In DNA form, the CDR3 reads TGTGCCAGCAGCTTTAACACCTTC.

In the case of this clone: Distinct nucleotide sequences in the sample also encode this CDR3. The chain employs TRBV30 and TRBJ2-7, with a possible D match to TRBD2 (6 bases). The germline gives CDR1 GTSNPN, CDR2 SVGIG (reference sequence). The length of the CDR3 is 14 residues. Deletions cut 0 bases from V and 2 bases from J, with 11 bases between. The CDR3, as DNA: TGTGCCTGGAGTGTGGTGGGAGGCGCCTACGAGCAGTACTTC. Its protein is CAWSVVGGAYEQYF.

The V and J genes are TRBV18 and TRBJ2-1; 10 nucleotides align to TRBD2. CDR1 is KGHSH and CDR2 is LQKENI in the germline V gene. This CDR3 has 15 residues. V was pared by 4 bases and J by 5 bases, with 5 bases of the junction left unmatched. CDR3 nucleotide sequence: TGTGCCAGCTCACAAGCTAGCGGGAGAAACAATGAGCAGTTCTTC. It encodes CASSQASGRNNEQFF. Complete variable domain (other parts from reference TRBV18 and TRBJ2-1): NAGVMQNPRHLVRRRGQEARLRCSPMKGHSHVYWYRQLPEEGLKFMVYLQKENIIDESGMPKERFSAEFPKEGPSILRIQQVVRGDSAAYFCASSQASGRNNEQFFGPGTRLTVL.

The V call is TRBV12-3 or TRBV12-4, the J call TRBJ2-5; D possibly corresponds to TRBD1 (7 bases). This CDR3 has 13 residues. The V and J ends lost 5 bases and 7 bases respectively, with 14 bases between them. The CDR3 protein is CASSREQGGTQYF. Here the CDR3 DNA reads TGTGCCAGCAGTAGGGAGCAGGGGGGGACCCAGTACTTC.

This rearrangement joins TRBV6-5 to TRBJ1-1; possibly TRBD1 for D (5 bases). Germline CDR1 and CDR2: MNHEY and SVGAGI. Trimming stripped 6 bases from V and 2 bases from J, with 16 bases between. This CDR3 has 15 residues. CDR3 sequence (DNA): TGTGCCAGCAGCTCCCATCAGGGCTACAACACTGAAGCTTTCTTT. Amino acids: CASSSHQGYNTEAFF.

This clone was detected only a few times. The chain couples TRBV11-2 to TRBJ2-3; D unclear. The CDR3 runs 14 residues. Trimming shortened V by 3 bases and J by 1 base, and 8 bases separated the two germline ends. The germline V gene encodes CDR1 SGHAT and CDR2 FQNNGV. The chain's CDR3 is CASSLDRGTDTQYF. CDR3 sequence (DNA): TGTGCCAGCAGCTTGGATCGGGGCACAGATACGCAGTATTTT.